The rows below give T cell receptor beta chains drawn from one sample of a study of T cells in Graves' hyperthyroidism and ophthalmopathy. Each CDR3 protein gets one entry after TCRdb re-called the multiplex PCR reads with MiXCR. The data show 650,000 to 850,000 distinct CDR3 sequences, 15% to 20% seen once. Specimen: blood. The receptors were sampled from a woman aged 45-65 years with Graves' hyperthyroidism that later progressed to Graves' ophthalmopathy. CDR3s include the opening cysteine and the closing phenylalanine or tryptophan. D genes are given only for firm matches. The size field is filled for only some rows; it gives once, few, many or a size class.

V gene,CDR3 length,D gene,J gene,clone size,CDR3 protein,CDR3 DNA
TRBV12-3/TRBV12-4,15,-,TRBJ1-4,many,CASSLDLFQNEKLFF,TGTGCCAGCAGCCTTGACCTGTTCCAGAATGAAAAACTGTTTTTT
TRBV11-2,12,-,TRBJ2-5,many,CASSVDQETQYF,TGTGCCAGCAGCGTAGACCAAGAGACCCAGTACTTC
TRBV30,14,-,TRBJ1-2,few,CAWSVTGSLQGYTF,TGTGCCTGGAGTGTAACAGGCTCCCTCCAAGGCTACACCTTC
TRBV5-8,12,-,TRBJ2-7,many,CASSLNRDEQYF,TGTGCCAGCAGCTTAAACAGGGACGAGCAGTACTTC
TRBV11-2,11,-,TRBJ1-2,many,CAREDSRGYTF,TGTGCCAGAGAGGACAGCCGGGGCTACACCTTC
TRBV12-5,12,-,TRBJ1-1,few,CAGESDNTEAFF,TGTGCTGGTGAGAGCGACAACACTGAAGCTTTCTTT
TRBV4-1,13,-,TRBJ1-4,-,CASSQNRAEKLFF,TGCGCCAGCAGCCAAAACAGGGCTGAAAAACTGTTTTTT
TRBV27,15,TRBD1,TRBJ2-5,few,CASSLFRQGQETQYF,TGTGCCAGCAGTTTATTTCGACAGGGTCAAGAGACCCAGTACTTC
TRBV18,14,-,TRBJ2-5,-,CASSPRDTQETQYF,TGTGCCAGCTCACCAAGGGACACCCAAGAGACCCAGTACTTC
TRBV6-1,15,TRBD1,TRBJ1-2,-,CASSARTGRYDGYTF,TGTGCCAGCAGTGCCCGGACAGGGAGGTATGATGGCTACACCTTC
TRBV2,13,-,TRBJ2-3,-,CASSAETADTQYF,TGTGCCAGCAGTGCCGAGACGGCAGATACGCAGTATTTT
TRBV15,13,-,TRBJ2-3,few,CATGQSSADTQYF,TGTGCCACAGGACAGTCCTCCGCAGATACGCAGTATTTT
TRBV3-1,16,-,TRBJ1-1,-,CASNQVGGVGNTEAFF,TGTGCCAGCAACCAAGTCGGGGGGGTCGGGAACACTGAAGCTTTCTTT
TRBV18,16,-,TRBJ1-1,many,CASSTRGWGENTEAFF,TGTGCCAGCTCAACACGGGGATGGGGGGAGAACACTGAAGCTTTCTTT
TRBV6-1,19,-,TRBJ2-3,-,CASSYTPGGPLTFTDTQYF,TGTGCCAGCAGCTACACCCCCGGGGGCCCTCTAACGTTCACAGATACGCAGTATTTT
TRBV15,18,-,TRBJ1-5,-,CATSRRLTVGPRNQPQHF,TGTGCCACCAGCAGAAGGTTGACGGTAGGGCCGCGCAATCAGCCCCAGCATTTT
TRBV5-1,14,TRBD1,TRBJ1-2,few,CASSSQTGTGGYTF,TGCGCCAGCAGCTCACAGACAGGGACAGGTGGCTACACCTTC
TRBV15,15,-,TRBJ1-1,-,CATSRDWAMGRGAFF,TGTGCCACCAGCAGAGATTGGGCGATGGGGCGCGGGGCTTTCTTT
TRBV6-1,16,TRBD1,TRBJ1-5,many,CASSETGTRSNQPQHF,TGTGCCAGCAGTGAGACAGGGACGCGCAGCAATCAGCCCCAGCATTTT
TRBV27,13,TRBD1,TRBJ2-7,many,CASSFQDRVEQYF,TGTGCCAGCAGTTTCCAGGACAGGGTCGAGCAGTACTTC
TRBV6-1,15,-,TRBJ2-7,few,CASSRTRESSYEQYF,TGTGCCAGCAGCCGAACCCGGGAGAGCTCCTACGAGCAGTACTTC
TRBV11-2,13,-,TRBJ2-5,many,CASGHGSQETQYF,TGTGCCAGCGGGCATGGGAGCCAAGAGACCCAGTACTTC
TRBV5-5,16,TRBD1,TRBJ1-1,few,CASSSSGTGGLGEAFF,TGTGCCAGCAGCTCCTCCGGGACAGGGGGCTTGGGTGAAGCTTTCTTT
TRBV5-1,16,-,TRBJ1-5,-,CASSLAPGSGNQPQHF,TGCGCCAGCAGCTTGGCCCCTGGGTCGGGCAATCAGCCCCAGCATTTT
TRBV7-3,16,TRBD2,TRBJ2-2,few,CASSLLARGGPGELFF,TGTGCCAGCAGCTTACTCGCGCGGGGGGGCCCCGGGGAGCTGTTTTTT
TRBV20-1,10,-,TRBJ1-2,few,CSARNYGYTF,TGCAGTGCTAGGAACTATGGCTACACCTTC
TRBV5-1,16,-,TRBJ1-3,few,CASSPVGEPTGNTIYF,TGCGCCAGCAGCCCCGTGGGGGAGCCAACTGGAAACACCATATATTTT
TRBV3-1,15,-,TRBJ2-1,many,CASSKTDTHNNEQFF,TGTGCCAGCAGCAAGACAGACACCCACAACAATGAGCAGTTCTTC
TRBV3-1,17,TRBD2,TRBJ2-3,few,CASSLRNQRGGVDTQYF,TGTGCCAGCAGCTTAAGGAACCAGCGGGGGGGCGTTGATACGCAGTATTTT